A single sample gave rise to the 28 T cell receptor beta chains below, sequenced in a study of blood T cell repertoires in COVID-19. Assay used: immunoSEQ multiplex PCR; TCRdb lists only in-frame clones, some missing. The table records some 180,000 clones, approximately 86% of them present only once. Sequencing was done on a sample of peripheral blood. These receptors came from a woman older than 75 with COVID-19, enrolled during active disease.

This chain uses TRBV7-2 with TRBJ1-1, with unresolved D. Germline-derived CDR1 and CDR2 are SGHTA and FQGNSA. CDR3 length: 15 amino acids. V was shortened by 5 bases and J by 1 base, with 14 bases between the two germline ends. CDR3 residues: CASSPEGFRNTEAFF. CDR3 nucleotide sequence: TGTGCCAGCAGCCCCGAGGGATTCCGGAACACTGAAGCTTTCTTT.

This clone showed up just once. The V and J genes are TRBV4-2 and TRBJ2-3, with 8 bases identical to TRBD2. With V trimmed by 0 bases and J by 2 bases, 7 bases remained unmatched. This CDR3 is built from 17 residues. Germline CDR1 LGHNA, CDR2 YNFKEQ. The CDR3: CASSQDKRESLTDTQYF. The CDR3 DNA follows: TGTGCCAGCAGCCAAGATAAGCGGGAGAGTCTCACAGATACGCAGTATTTT.

The chain's CDR3 is CAISERGLAGGVAYEQYF. CDR3 nucleotides: TGTGCCATCAGTGAGCGAGGACTAGCGGGAGGGGTCGCCTACGAGCAGTACTTC. The gene calls are TRBV10-3 and TRBJ2-7; 15 nucleotides agree with TRBD2. Germline CDR1 is ENHRY and CDR2 is SYGVKD. The V gene end was trimmed by 2 bases and the J gene end by 2 bases; junction bases not matched to a gene: 7. This CDR3 region has 18 residues.

The gene calls are TRBV7-2 and TRBJ2-7, with TRBD2 matching 15 bases. With 4 bases clipped from V and 5 bases from J, the junction kept 3 bases outside the gene matches. The CDR3 has 15 amino acids. Germline loops: CDR1 SGHTA, CDR2 FQGNSA. CDR3 bases: TGTGCCAGCAGCTCGGGACTAGCGGGAGGCCACGAGCAGTACTTC. Protein product: CASSSGLAGGHEQYF.

The rearrangement uses TRBV5-8 and TRBJ2-1; D is perhaps TRBD2 (5 bases). Trimming shortened V by 1 base and J by 5 bases, and 13 bases separated the two germline ends. The length of the CDR3 is 15 residues. CDR1 SGHTS and CDR2 YDEGEE come from the germline V gene. The CDR3 region has the DNA TGTGCCAGCAGCTTGCAAAGAGGGAACCACAATGAGCAGTTCTTC. Its protein is CASSLQRGNHNEQFF.

This chain links TRBV3-1 (or the pseudogene TRBV3-2) with TRBJ1-6, with a weak D call TRBD1 (6 bases). The V gene lost 9 bases and the J gene lost 10 bases, with 19 bases spanning the gap. The length of the CDR3 is 14 residues. Germline lookup yields CDR1 LGHDT and CDR2 YNNKEL (reference sequence). The CDR3 is CASFKGVSCSPLHF. CDR3 DNA sequence: TGTGCCAGTTTCAAGGGGGTTAGCTGCTCACCCCTCCACTTT.

V usage is TRBV19 and J usage is TRBJ1-1; a possible D gene is TRBD1 (6 bases). V lost 4 bases to trimming and J lost 3 bases, with 15 bases between them. Germline V gene sequence: CDR1 LNHDA, CDR2 SQIVND (reference sequence). The CDR3 runs 15 residues. The CDR3 DNA reads as TGTGCCAGTAGTAGGGGTGGGGGCTTGGACACTGAAGCTTTCTTT. Protein product: CASSRGGGLDTEAFF.

CDR3 loop: CASSEAEVAWEYF. Here the CDR3 DNA reads TGTGCCAGCAGTGAAGCGGAAGTAGCGTGGGAGTACTTC. The chain links TRBV2 to TRBJ2-5, with a weak D call TRBD2 (5 bases). CDR1 is SNHLY and CDR2 is FYNNEI in the germline V gene. CDR3 length: 13 residues. Trimming removed 0 bases at V and 12 bases at J, with 14 bases between.

CDR3 loop: CASSRYRGESQKLFF. The CDR3 DNA is TGTGCCAGCAGCCGATACAGGGGGGAATCCCAAAAACTGTTTTTT. The rearrangement joins TRBV6-6 to TRBJ1-4, with 8 bases fitting TRBD1. The CDR3 loop spans 15 amino acids. CDR1 MNHNY and CDR2 SVGAGI come from the germline V gene (reference sequence). V lost 6 bases and J lost 9; bases outside the gene matches: 12.

This rearrangement joins TRBV19 to TRBJ1-5, with D maybe TRBD1 (6 bases). The CDR3 is 15 amino acids. Germline loops: CDR1 LNHDA, CDR2 SQIVND (reference sequence). Trimming left V 4 bases short and J 3 bases short, with 13 bases between. The CDR3 protein is CASSTPGQTNQPQHF. For the CDR3, the DNA is TGTGCCAGTAGTACTCCCGGACAGACCAATCAGCCCCAGCATTTT.

On this clone itself: A junction boundary mismatches the germline segment, possibly from a read error. The chain joins TRBV9 to TRBJ2-2, with D perhaps matching TRBD2 (6 bases). The CDR3 length is 17 residues. Germline-derived CDR1 and CDR2 are SGDLS and YYNGEE. DNA for the CDR3: TGTGCCGGCAGCGTAATGGGCGGGACTTCTCTGACCGGGGAGCTGTTTTTT. Its translation is CAGSVMGGTSLTGELFF.

The V call is TRBV13, the J call TRBJ1-6; 8 bases line up with TRBD1. The CDR3 totals 13 residues. CDR1 is PRHDT, CDR2 FYEKMQ, per germline (reference sequence). Trimming at V came to 5 bases and at J to 9 bases, leaving 3 bases not matched to a gene. The CDR3 is CASSPDRGSPLHF. CDR3 DNA: TGTGCCAGCAGCCCAGACAGGGGTTCACCCCTCCACTTT.

This clone was picked up a small number of times. The chain is built from TRBV7-9 and TRBJ1-5; 9 positions agree with TRBD1. The CDR3 totals 16 residues. The V and J ends lost 6 bases and 2 bases, in that order; junction bases with no gene match: 8. From germline, CDR1 is SEHNR and CDR2 FQNEAQ (reference sequence). The CDR3 loop is CASSYTGGAGNQPQHF. The CDR3 bases are TGTGCCAGCAGTTATACAGGGGGCGCGGGCAATCAGCCCCAGCATTTT.

Only one count was recorded for this clone. The chain uses TRBV5-1 and TRBJ2-3; 11 bases match TRBD2. In germline, CDR1 is SGHRS, CDR2 YFSETQ. The CDR3 spans 15 residues. The ends lost 7 bases at V and 1 base at J; junction bases unmatched: 5. The CDR3 DNA reads TGCGCCAGCCGATCACTAGCGGGAGGCACAGATACGCAGTATTTT. Its protein is CASRSLAGGTDTQYF.

This chain connects TRBV7-2 to TRBJ2-1; 8 bases line up with TRBD2. Germline lookup yields CDR1 SGHTA and CDR2 FQGNSA. After removal of 9 bases from V and 6 bases from J, the junction contained 10 bases not matched to a gene. This CDR3 is 14 amino acids long. CDR3 region: CASAGGALGNEQFF. CDR3 bases: TGTGCCAGTGCCGGGGGGGCACTAGGCAATGAGCAGTTCTTC.

This clone was counted once. The genes are TRBV6-1 and TRBJ2-7, with TRBD1 identical over 9 bases. After removal of 1 base from V and 6 bases from J, the junction contained 4 bases not matched to a gene. Germline assignment: CDR1 MNHNS and CDR2 SASEGT. The CDR3 runs to 14 residues. The CDR3 here is CASSEVGQGTEQYF. In DNA, the CDR3 is TGTGCCAGCAGTGAAGTGGGACAGGGAACCGAGCAGTACTTC.

V and J are TRBV4-3 and TRBJ1-4; unclear D gene. CDR1 is LGHNA, CDR2 YSLEER, per germline. The CDR3 covers 17 residues. Trimming took off 0 bases at V and 8 bases at J, with 19 bases between the two ends. The CDR3 DNA follows: TGCGCCAGCAGCCAAGAATGGAATACTGATAGACTGGAAAAACTGTTTTTT. Amino acid sequence: CASSQEWNTDRLEKLFF.

The chain recombines TRBV7-2 with TRBJ2-7, with 11 bases fitting TRBD1. CDR1 SGHTA and CDR2 FQGNSA come from the germline V gene. The CDR3 is 14 residues long. The junction had 5 bases not matched to a gene; V was cut back by 5 bases and J by 5 bases. This CDR3 reads CASSRPDRGHEQYF. As DNA, the CDR3 is TGTGCCAGCAGCCGCCCGGACAGGGGGCACGAGCAGTACTTC.

In its sample, this clone was seen once. CDR3 loop: CASSLPDKNTEAFF. CDR3 bases: TGTGCCAGCAGCCTTCCGGACAAGAACACTGAAGCTTTCTTT. The chain joins TRBV3-1 (or the pseudogene TRBV3-2) to TRBJ1-1, with TRBD1 as a possible D gene (5 bases). Germline V gene lookup returns CDR1 LGHDT and CDR2 YNNKEL (reference sequence). The CDR3 is 14 amino acids. Between the trimmed V and J ends, which lost 4 bases and 1 base, there was a span of 10 bases.

The chain's CDR3 is CASSQGGLDNEQFF. CDR3 nucleotides: TGTGCCAGCAGCCAAGGCGGGTTGGACAATGAGCAGTTCTTC. J is TRBJ2-1 and V is TRBV4-2, with D possibly matching TRBD2 (5 bases). The V end was cut by 1 base, the J end by 5 bases, with 9 bases between. The germline V gene has CDR1 LGHNA and CDR2 YNFKEQ. The CDR3 totals 14 residues.

Here the CDR3 reads CAISETTGYDEQYF. The CDR3 DNA is TGTGCCATCAGTGAGACGACAGGGTACGACGAGCAGTACTTC. The V gene is TRBV10-3, the J gene TRBJ2-7, with 7 bases matching TRBD1. Per germline, CDR1 ENHRY and CDR2 SYGVKD. The J segment lost 5 bases and the V segment lost 2 bases, leaving 6 bases of the junction unmatched. The CDR3 contains 14 residues.

CDR3 region: CSASPTGGNNSPLHF. The CDR3 DNA is TGCAGTGCTAGTCCGACAGGGGGCAATAATTCACCCCTCCACTTT. The chain couples TRBV20-1 to TRBJ1-6, with 10 nucleotides matching TRBD1. The CDR3 totals 15 residues. Germline CDR1 and CDR2: DFQATT and SNEGSKA (reference sequence). V lost 3 bases and J lost 5; bases outside the gene matches: 4.

The chain combines TRBV2 with TRBJ1-2, with D possibly matching TRBD1 (6 bases). CDR3 length: 14 residues. The germline gives CDR1 SNHLY, CDR2 FYNNEI. Trimming removed 2 bases from V and 6 bases from J, with 13 bases in between. This chain's CDR3 is CASSETGSLDGYTF. The CDR3 coding sequence is TGTGCCAGCAGTGAAACAGGGAGTCTGGATGGCTACACCTTC.

The chain links TRBV7-9 to TRBJ2-2; TRBD2 agrees at 10 bases. The V gene end was trimmed by 3 bases and the J gene end by 5 bases; junction bases not matched to a gene: 0. Germline CDR1 reads SEHNR; CDR2 reads FQNEAQ (reference sequence). This CDR3 region has 14 residues. Here the CDR3 reads CASSLGLATGELFF. The DNA of the CDR3 is TGTGCCAGCAGCTTGGGACTAGCGACCGGGGAGCTGTTTTTT.

This clone has more than one count but fewer than ten. The V and J genes are TRBV5-4 and TRBJ2-1, with 14 bases identical to TRBD2. Germline loops: CDR1 SGHNT, CDR2 YYREEE (reference sequence). V lost 7 bases, J lost 7 bases, and 10 bases stayed unmatched. The CDR3 contains 16 residues. The CDR3 loop reads CASSVDGTSGRNEQFF. CDR3 DNA sequence: TGTGCCAGCTCGGTGGACGGGACTAGCGGGAGAAATGAGCAGTTCTTC.

The chain employs TRBV5-1 and TRBJ1-1; D might be TRBD1 (5 bases). V gave up 3 bases and J gave up 7 bases, with 10 bases separating them. Germline assignment: CDR1 SGHRS and CDR2 YFSETQ. The CDR3 sequence is 12 residues long. This CDR3 is CASSSSGIEAFF. The CDR3 nucleotides read TGCGCCAGCAGCTCATCAGGGATTGAAGCTTTCTTT. The full variable domain, completed using reference TRBV5-1 and TRBJ1-1, is KAGVTQTPRYLIKTRGQQVTLSCSPISGHRSVSWYQQTPGQGLQFLFEYFSETQRNKGNFPGRFSGRQFSNSRSEMNVSTLELGDSALYLCASSSSGIEAFFGQGTRLTVV.

This chain uses TRBV28 with TRBJ1-1; no definite D call. The CDR3 sequence is 13 residues long. V was cut by 3 bases and J by 0 bases, with 5 bases left in between. Germline V CDR1 and CDR2: MDHEN, SYDVKM. The chain's CDR3 is CASSFPVNTEAFF. The CDR3 DNA is TGTGCCAGCAGTTTTCCGGTGAACACTGAAGCTTTCTTT.

The chain joins TRBV11-2 to TRBJ2-2; the match to TRBD2 covers 9 bases. Unmatched junction bases numbered 14, after V lost 6 bases and J lost 6 bases. The CDR3 sequence is 17 residues long. Germline V CDR1 and CDR2: SGHAT, FQNNGV. CDR3 DNA sequence: TGTGCCAGCAGTCGGGGGGGGCTAGCGGGAAAGGCCGGGGAGCTGTTTTTT. It specifies CASSRGGLAGKAGELFF.